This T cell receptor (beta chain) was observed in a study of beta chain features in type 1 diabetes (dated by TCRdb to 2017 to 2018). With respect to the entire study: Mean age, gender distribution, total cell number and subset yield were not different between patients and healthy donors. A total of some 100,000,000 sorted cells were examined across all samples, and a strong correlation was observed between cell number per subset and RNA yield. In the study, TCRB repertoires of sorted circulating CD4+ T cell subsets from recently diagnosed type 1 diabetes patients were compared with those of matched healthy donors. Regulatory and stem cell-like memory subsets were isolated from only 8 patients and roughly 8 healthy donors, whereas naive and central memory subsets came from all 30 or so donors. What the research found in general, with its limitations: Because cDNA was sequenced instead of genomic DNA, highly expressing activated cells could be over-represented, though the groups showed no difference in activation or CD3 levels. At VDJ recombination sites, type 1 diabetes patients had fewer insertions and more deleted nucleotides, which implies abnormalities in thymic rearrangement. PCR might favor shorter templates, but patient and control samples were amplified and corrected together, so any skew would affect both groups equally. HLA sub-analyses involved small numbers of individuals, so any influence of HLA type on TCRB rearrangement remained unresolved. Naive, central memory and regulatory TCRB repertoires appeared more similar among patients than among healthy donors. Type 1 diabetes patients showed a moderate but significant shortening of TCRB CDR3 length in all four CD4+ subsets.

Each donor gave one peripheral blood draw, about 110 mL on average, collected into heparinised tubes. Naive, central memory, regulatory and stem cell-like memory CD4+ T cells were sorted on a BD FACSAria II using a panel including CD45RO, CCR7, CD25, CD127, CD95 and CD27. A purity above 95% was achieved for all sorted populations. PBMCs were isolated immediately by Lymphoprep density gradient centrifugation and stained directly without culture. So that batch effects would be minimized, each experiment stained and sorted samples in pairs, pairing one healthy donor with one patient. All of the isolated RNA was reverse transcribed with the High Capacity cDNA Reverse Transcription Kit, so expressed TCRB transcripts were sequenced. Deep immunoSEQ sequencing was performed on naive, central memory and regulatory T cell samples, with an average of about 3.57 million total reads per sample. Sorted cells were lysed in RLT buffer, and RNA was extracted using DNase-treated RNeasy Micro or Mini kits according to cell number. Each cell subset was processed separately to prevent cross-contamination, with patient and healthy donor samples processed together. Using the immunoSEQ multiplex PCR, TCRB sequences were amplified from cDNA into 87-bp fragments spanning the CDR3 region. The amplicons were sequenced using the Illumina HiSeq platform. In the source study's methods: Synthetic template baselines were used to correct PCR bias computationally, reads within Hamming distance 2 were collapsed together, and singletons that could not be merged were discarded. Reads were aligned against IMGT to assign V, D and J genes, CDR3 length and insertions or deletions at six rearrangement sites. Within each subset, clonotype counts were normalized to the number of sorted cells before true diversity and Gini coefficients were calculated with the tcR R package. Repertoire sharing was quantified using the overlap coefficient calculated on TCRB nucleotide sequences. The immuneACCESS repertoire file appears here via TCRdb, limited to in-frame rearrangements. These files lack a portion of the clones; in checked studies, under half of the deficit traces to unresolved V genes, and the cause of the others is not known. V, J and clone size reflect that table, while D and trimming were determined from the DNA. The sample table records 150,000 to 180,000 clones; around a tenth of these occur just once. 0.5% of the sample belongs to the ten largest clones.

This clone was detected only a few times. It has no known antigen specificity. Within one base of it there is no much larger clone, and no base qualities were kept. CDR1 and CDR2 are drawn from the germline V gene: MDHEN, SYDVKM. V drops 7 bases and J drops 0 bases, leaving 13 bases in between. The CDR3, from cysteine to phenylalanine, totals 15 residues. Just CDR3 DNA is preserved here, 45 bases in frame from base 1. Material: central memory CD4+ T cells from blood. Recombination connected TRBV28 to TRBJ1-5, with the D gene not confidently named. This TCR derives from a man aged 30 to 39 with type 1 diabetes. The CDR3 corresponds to CASTHYEGSNQPQHF. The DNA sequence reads TGTGCCAGCACCCATTACGAGGGTAGCAATCAGCCCCAGCATTTT.